The 26 T cell receptor beta chains below were found in one sample sequenced in a study of cytomegalovirus exposure and HLA in healthy donors. PCR used 60 Vbeta primers and 13 Jbeta primers. The protocol was immunoSEQ multiplex PCR, while the TCRdb copy is restricted to in-frame clones and leaves out a portion. The table lists around 100,000 clones, 78% of them singletons. Sequencing was performed on PBMCs. These receptors came from a woman between 35 and 50 years old in good health and CMV-seronegative.

The J gene is TRBJ2-3, the V gene TRBV27; D not certain. V lost 0 bases and J lost 6, with 10 bases in between. CDR1 and CDR2 from the germline V gene are MNHEY and SMNVEV (reference sequence). There are 14 residues in the CDR3. CDR3 in amino acids: CASSLSSPSDTQYF. The CDR3 DNA follows: TGTGCCAGCAGTTTATCGTCCCCTTCGGATACGCAGTATTTT.

This clone has only one observation. The chain joins TRBV19 to TRBJ2-5, with D perhaps TRBD2 (7 bases). Trimming left V 3 bases short and J 3 bases short, with 17 bases between. Germline CDR1 and CDR2: LNHDA and SQIVND (reference sequence). The CDR3 runs 16 residues. CDR3 protein: CASSMGRGRREETQYF. The CDR3 DNA sequence: TGTGCCAGTAGTATGGGGCGGGGGCGACGAGAAGAGACCCAGTACTTC.

In its sample, this clone was seen a few times. The chain uses TRBV10-3 and TRBJ2-2, with 10 bases matching TRBD1. J was trimmed by 5 bases and V by 6 bases; bases with no gene match: 12. CDR1 ENHRY and CDR2 SYGVKD come from the germline V gene. CDR3 length: 17 residues. In nucleotides, the CDR3 is TGTGCCATCAGGCGATCCGGGACAGGGGTTGGTACCGGGGAGCTGTTTTTT. Residues: CAIRRSGTGVGTGELFF.

The chain carries TRBV28 and TRBJ1-2; 12 bases agree with TRBD1. The V gene end was trimmed by 2 bases and the J gene end by 8 bases; junction bases not matched to a gene: 9. Germline CDR1 MDHEN, CDR2 SYDVKM. This CDR3 has 16 amino acids. Here the CDR3 reads CASSLEVSGQGAGYTF. In nucleotides, the CDR3 is TGTGCCAGCAGTTTAGAGGTCTCGGGACAGGGGGCGGGCTACACCTTC.

The genes are TRBV7-8 and TRBJ2-7, with D perhaps TRBD2 (5 bases). Germline loops: CDR1 SGHVS, CDR2 FQNEAQ. V dropped 3 bases and J dropped 1 base, with 7 bases sitting between them. The CDR3 loop spans 13 amino acids. The CDR3 loop is CASSLRDSYEQYF. CDR3 bases: TGTGCCAGCAGCTTGAGGGATTCCTACGAGCAGTACTTC.

This chain links TRBV6-1 with TRBJ2-3; D might be TRBD2 (6 bases). Germline assignment: CDR1 MNHNS and CDR2 SASEGT. V was cut by 7 bases and J by 1 base, with 9 bases left in between. CDR3 length: 13 amino acids. The CDR3 loop is CASTERGTDTQYF. DNA for the CDR3: TGTGCCAGCACAGAGCGGGGCACAGATACGCAGTATTTT.

The sample holds a few counts of this clone. The chain has TRBV30 and TRBJ1-5, with 7 nucleotides matching TRBD1. Per the germline V gene, CDR1 is GTSNPN and CDR2 is SVGIG (reference sequence). The CDR3 is made up of 13 amino acids. With V trimmed by 5 bases and J by 8 bases, 9 bases remained unmatched. The CDR3 loop reads CAWSRQGMEPQHF. CDR3 coding DNA: TGTGCCTGGTCCCGACAGGGTATGGAGCCCCAGCATTTT.

The chain has TRBV7-9 and TRBJ2-1; D is unresolved. The CDR3 is made up of 15 amino acids. The germline V gene has CDR1 SEHNR and CDR2 FQNEAQ (reference sequence). The V and J ends lost 3 bases and 0 bases respectively, with 9 bases between them. CDR3 residues: CASSFIPSSYNEQFF. The CDR3, as DNA: TGTGCCAGCAGCTTTATCCCTAGCTCCTACAATGAGCAGTTCTTC.

In its sample, this clone was seen once. The rearrangement joins TRBV4-1 to TRBJ2-3; no definite D call. The CDR3 is 14 residues long. The V end lost 1 base, the J end lost 2 bases, and 7 bases lay between the germline ends. CDR1 MGHRA and CDR2 YSYEKL come from the germline V gene. CDR3 protein: CASSQGLTTDTQYF. DNA for the CDR3: TGCGCCAGCAGCCAAGGTCTAACCACAGATACGCAGTATTTT.

V is TRBV5-1 and J is TRBJ2-7; the match to TRBD2 covers 9 bases. The CDR3 loop spans 13 amino acids. The germline V gene encodes CDR1 SGHRS and CDR2 YFSETQ. Germline trimming cut 4 bases from V and 7 bases from J; bases unmatched to any gene: 6. CDR3 DNA sequence: TGCGCCAGCAGCCCGGGACTAGCATTTGAGCAGTACTTC. It yields the protein CASSPGLAFEQYF.

V usage is TRBV28 and J usage is TRBJ2-1; 7 nucleotides align to TRBD2. Trimming cost V 7 bases and J 2 bases; bases outside gene matches: 14. There are 17 residues in the CDR3. CDR1 is MDHEN and CDR2 is SYDVKM in the germline V gene. The CDR3 loop reads CASISGGLTGPYNEQFF. The CDR3 region has the DNA TGTGCCAGCATTTCGGGGGGACTAACGGGACCCTACAATGAGCAGTTCTTC.

This chain joins TRBV28 and TRBJ2-5, with D perhaps TRBD2 (6 bases). Germline lookup yields CDR1 MDHEN and CDR2 SYDVKM. The CDR3 covers 13 residues. Trimming cost V 10 bases and J 2 bases, with 14 bases left between them. The CDR3 region has the DNA TGTGCCACCCTAGCGAGAATTCAAGAGACCCAGTACTTC. The encoded protein is CATLARIQETQYF.

This clone was seen just once. The gene calls are TRBV19 and TRBJ2-1; TRBD2 matches at 8 bases. Germline V gene lookup returns CDR1 LNHDA and CDR2 SQIVND (reference sequence). The CDR3 totals 15 residues. V shed 6 bases, J shed 0 bases, and the junction held 4 bases outside the gene matches. For the CDR3, the DNA is TGTGCCAGTAGAGTAGCGGGACTCTCCTACAATGAGCAGTTCTTC. It encodes CASRVAGLSYNEQFF.

This rearrangement joins TRBV5-4 to TRBJ2-1; 9 nucleotides align to TRBD1. The germline gives CDR1 SGHNT, CDR2 YYREEE (reference sequence). The ends lost 4 bases at V and 7 bases at J; junction bases unmatched: 9. This CDR3 is built from 15 residues. The CDR3 loop is CASSPSRDRENEQFF. The CDR3 DNA is TGTGCCAGCAGCCCGTCCCGGGACAGGGAAAATGAGCAGTTCTTC.

This chain connects TRBV5-1 to TRBJ2-3; D is possibly TRBD2 (6 bases). Germline V gene sequence: CDR1 SGHRS, CDR2 YFSETQ. The V and J ends lost 7 bases and 6 bases respectively, with 21 bases between them. The CDR3 contains 15 residues. In DNA, the CDR3 is TGCGCCAGCTCGGCCGGGACTCAATCCGTGGATACGCAGTATTTT. Translation gives CASSAGTQSVDTQYF.

This clone has just a few counts. The chain uses TRBV27 and TRBJ1-1; TRBD1 aligns across 8 bases. Germline CDR1 and CDR2: MNHEY and SMNVEV (reference sequence). With V trimmed by 5 bases and J by 3 bases, 5 bases remained unmatched. This CDR3 is 14 amino acids long. The CDR3 region has the DNA TGTGCCAGCAGTAGGGGACAGGCCTACACTGAAGCTTTCTTT. The encoded protein is CASSRGQAYTEAFF.

The V gene is TRBV28, the J gene TRBJ2-7, with no clear D. V lost 2 bases and J 3 bases, leaving 14 bases between the germline ends. Germline V lookup: CDR1 MDHEN, CDR2 SYDVKM. This CDR3 spans 15 amino acids. The CDR3 coding sequence is TGTGCCAGCAGTTTAGTTAGAGAGGTTCTCTACGAGCAGTACTTC. Translation gives CASSLVREVLYEQYF.

This rearrangement joins TRBV11-2 to TRBJ2-6, with 7 bases aligning to TRBD1. The trim removed 5 bases at V and 0 bases at J, leaving 13 bases unmatched. This CDR3 region has 19 residues. Germline V gene data show CDR1 as SGHAT and CDR2 as FQNNGV. DNA of the CDR3: TGTGCCAGCAGCCCAGAATACCGGACAGGCTTCTCTGGGGCCAACGTCCTGACTTTC. Translation gives CASSPEYRTGFSGANVLTF.

The chain links TRBV9 to TRBJ2-3; D not resolved. From germline, CDR1 is SGDLS and CDR2 YYNGEE. V gave up 2 bases and J gave up 0 bases, with 7 bases separating them. There are 14 residues in the CDR3. CDR3 DNA: TGTGCCAGCAGCGTTTCCGGTAGCACAGATACGCAGTATTTT. It encodes CASSVSGSTDTQYF.

The chain couples TRBV27 to TRBJ2-7; 10 nucleotides align to TRBD1. J gave up 3 bases and V 1 base, and 15 bases lay outside the gene matches. The CDR3 runs to 19 residues. Germline V gives CDR1 MNHEY, CDR2 SMNVEV (reference sequence). The CDR3 sequence is CASSLFSGGTGDVGYEQYF. In DNA, the CDR3 is TGTGCCAGCAGTTTATTTTCGGGGGGGACAGGGGATGTGGGCTACGAGCAGTACTTC.

This clone was recorded once. The V call is TRBV2, the J call TRBJ1-2; perhaps TRBD1 as D (5 bases). Trimming shortened V by 4 bases and J by 3 bases, and 12 bases separated the two germline ends. Germline V lookup: CDR1 SNHLY, CDR2 FYNNEI. The CDR3 spans 14 residues. The CDR3 region has the DNA TGTGCCAGCAGTGCACAGGTCTTCGACTATGGCTACACCTTC. This gives the protein CASSAQVFDYGYTF. The full variable domain, completed using reference TRBV2 and TRBJ1-2, is EPEVTQTPSHQVTQMGQEVILRCVPISNHLYFYWYRQILGQKVEFLVSFYNNEISEKSEIFDDQFSVERPDGSNFTLKIRSTKLEDSAMYFCASSAQVFDYGYTFGSGTRLTVV.

V is TRBV2 and J is TRBJ2-1; perhaps TRBD1 as D (7 bases). V was shortened by 8 bases and J by 2 bases, with 13 bases between the two germline ends. CDR3 length: 14 residues. Per the germline V gene, CDR1 is SNHLY and CDR2 is FYNNEI. As DNA, the CDR3 is TGTGCCAGCCGCGCGGGACAGACCTACAATGAGCAGTTCTTC. It is translated as CASRAGQTYNEQFF. Full variable domain (outside the CDR3, taken from reference TRBV2 and TRBJ2-1): EPEVTQTPSHQVTQMGQEVILRCVPISNHLYFYWYRQILGQKVEFLVSFYNNEISEKSEIFDDQFSVERPDGSNFTLKIRSTKLEDSAMYFCASRAGQTYNEQFFGPGTRLTVL.

The sample holds a few counts of this clone. This chain uses TRBV5-1 with TRBJ1-4, with D unclear. The CDR3 is made up of 16 amino acids. Looked up from germline, CDR1 is SGHRS and CDR2 is YFSETQ. Between the trimmed V and J ends, which lost 0 bases and 0 bases, there was a span of 9 bases. The CDR3 loop reads CASSLGRIATNEKLFF. The CDR3 DNA is TGCGCCAGCAGCTTGGGCAGAATCGCAACTAATGAAAAACTGTTTTTT. Full variable domain (outside the CDR3, taken from reference TRBV5-1 and TRBJ1-4): KAGVTQTPRYLIKTRGQQVTLSCSPISGHRSVSWYQQTPGQGLQFLFEYFSETQRNKGNFPGRFSGRQFSNSRSEMNVSTLELGDSALYLCASSLGRIATNEKLFFGSGTQLSVL.

This clone has just one count. The chain recombines TRBV7-3 with TRBJ2-2; possibly TRBD2 for D (5 bases). The V end lost 3 bases, the J end lost 3 bases, and 23 bases lay between the germline ends. CDR1 SGHTA and CDR2 FQGTGA come from the germline V gene. The CDR3 is 19 amino acids. CDR3 region: CASSFSGPQRLRDTGELFF. The CDR3 coding sequence is TGTGCCAGCAGCTTTTCCGGGCCCCAAAGGCTGCGGGACACCGGGGAGCTGTTTTTT.

This clone was seen a handful of times. The sample contains more than one DNA sequence encoding this CDR3. The rearrangement joins TRBV27 to TRBJ2-7, with a tentative D call TRBD1 (6 bases). This CDR3 region has 13 residues. Trimming left V 2 bases short and J 3 bases short, with 8 bases between. Looked up from germline, CDR1 is MNHEY and CDR2 is SMNVEV (reference sequence). The CDR3 nucleotides read TGTGCCAGCAGTTTAGGCAGGGGCTACGAGCAGTACTTC. Residues: CASSLGRGYEQYF.

J is TRBJ1-2 and V is TRBV7-8; possible D gene TRBD1, 5 bases. Per the germline V gene, CDR1 is SGHVS and CDR2 is FQNEAQ. CDR3 length: 13 amino acids. V lost 5 bases and J lost 6, with 13 bases in between. For the CDR3, the DNA is TGTGCCAGCAGCCCCAGGGCATCTCATGGCTACACCTTC. It yields the protein CASSPRASHGYTF.